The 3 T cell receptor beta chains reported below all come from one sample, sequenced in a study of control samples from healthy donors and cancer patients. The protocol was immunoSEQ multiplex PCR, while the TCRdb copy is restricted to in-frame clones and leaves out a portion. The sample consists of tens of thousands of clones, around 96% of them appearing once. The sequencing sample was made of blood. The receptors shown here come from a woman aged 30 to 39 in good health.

The CDR3 DNA is TGTGCCAGCGGGTGGGCAGGGACTAATGAAAAACTGTTTTTT. Translation gives CASGWAGTNEKLFF. The V gene is TRBV7-6, the J gene TRBJ1-4; D might be TRBD1 (5 bases). The germline V gene has CDR1 SGHVS and CDR2 FNYEAQ. V lost 8 bases, J lost 2 bases, and 12 bases lay in between. The CDR3 extends over 14 amino acids.

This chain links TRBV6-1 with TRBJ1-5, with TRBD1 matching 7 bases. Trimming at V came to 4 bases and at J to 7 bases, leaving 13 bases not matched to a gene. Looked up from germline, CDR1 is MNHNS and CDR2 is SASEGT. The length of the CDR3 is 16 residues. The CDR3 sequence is CASSASRDSGGQPQHF. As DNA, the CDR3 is TGTGCCAGCAGTGCCTCCCGGGACAGCGGTGGCCAGCCCCAGCATTTT.

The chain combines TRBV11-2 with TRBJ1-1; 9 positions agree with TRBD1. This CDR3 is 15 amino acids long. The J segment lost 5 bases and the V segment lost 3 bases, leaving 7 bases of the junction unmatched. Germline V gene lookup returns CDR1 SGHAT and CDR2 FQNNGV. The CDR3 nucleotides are TGTGCCAGCAGCTTCGGACAGGGGCTGTGGACTGAAGCTTTCTTT. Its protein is CASSFGQGLWTEAFF.